The 9 T cell receptor beta chains given below trace back to one sample, sequenced in a study of T cells expressing NK-cell markers (dated by TCRdb to 2019 to 2021). Library construction relied on 5' RACE. Instrument on record: Illumina HiSeq 2000. TCRdb reprocessed the reads and provides one entry for every CDR3 protein sequence; no DNA is given. The sample table holds some 390,000 distinct CDR3 sequences. The ten largest account for approximately 12% of the sample. The sample was blood T cells: a sorted CD56 or NKG2C T cell subset, CD4+ or CD8+ T cells, or bulk PBMC T cells (not recorded which). The receptor source for this set is a woman in her fifties or sixties in good health. Donor details come from another sample of the same person, matched by shared clones.

This CDR3 is CASSLGGQLFF. This chain connects TRBV5-6 to TRBJ1-4. Germline V CDR1 and CDR2: SGHDT, YYEEEE. The CDR3 totals 11 residues. Based on the CDR3 plus reference TRBV5-6 and TRBJ1-4, the full variable domain is DAGVTQSPTHLIKTRGQQVTLRCSPKSGHDTVSWYQQALGQGPQFIFQYYEEEERQRGNFPDRFSGHQFPNYSSELNVNALLLGDSALYLCASSLGGQLFFGSGTQLSVL.

The V and J genes are TRBV11-2 and TRBJ2-1; checking the TCRdb D call of TRBD2 is not possible without DNA. The CDR3 consists of 15 residues. The germline V gene encodes CDR1 SGHAT and CDR2 FQNNGV. The CDR3 protein is CASRKPGLAGLEQFF.

This rearrangement joins TRBV11-3 to TRBJ2-3; checking the TCRdb D call of TRBD2 is not possible without DNA. Germline values: CDR1 SGHNT, CDR2 YENEEA. CDR3 length: 15 amino acids. The CDR3: CASSQGSAAADTQYF.

The chain uses TRBV6-2 or TRBV6-3 and TRBJ1-2. Germline CDR1 is MNHEY and CDR2 is SVGEGT. This CDR3 region has 12 residues. The CDR3: CASSYRVTGYTF.

This chain joins TRBV7-2 and TRBJ1-5; TCRdb's D call of TRBD1 is untestable without DNA. The germline gives CDR1 SGHTA, CDR2 FQGNSA. The CDR3 loop spans 15 amino acids. CDR3 region: CASSLARQSNQPQHF. Filled out from reference TRBV7-2 and TRBJ1-5, the complete variable domain reads GAGVSQSPSNKVTEKGKDVELRCDPISGHTALYWYRQSLGQGLEFLIYFQGNSAPDKSGLPSDRFSAERTGGSVSTLTIQRTQQEDSAVYLCASSLARQSNQPQHFGDGTRLSIL.

The rearrangement uses TRBV4-1 and TRBJ2-4; TCRdb's assignment of TRBD1 cannot be checked, as there is no DNA. Germline V gene lookup returns CDR1 MGHRA and CDR2 YSYEKL. CDR3 length: 17 residues. CDR3 protein: CASSQDRPGSAKNIQYF.

The chain couples TRBV12-3 or TRBV12-4 to TRBJ2-3; TCRdb outputs TRBD2, but without DNA this stays unchecked. The CDR3 spans 17 residues. The CDR3 loop is CASSFVFGGGYTDTQYF.

The chain joins TRBV3-1 to TRBJ2-3; TCRdb lists TRBD2, though no DNA is available to test this call. Germline V CDR1 and CDR2: LGHDT, YNNKEL (reference sequence). The CDR3 spans 15 residues. CDR3 sequence reads: CASKPGGKSTDTQYF.

The genes are TRBV29-1 and TRBJ2-1; as DNA is missing, the TRBD2 call by TCRdb cannot be tested. Germline CDR1 and CDR2: SQVTM and ANQGSEA. This CDR3 has 15 residues. CDR3 sequence reads: CSVPLGSYSYNEQFF.